Below are 5 T cell receptor beta chains sequenced from a single sample in a study of response to subunit inactivated influenza vaccine. Via MiXCR, TCRdb re-called the RT-PCR reads, giving one row per CDR3 protein. The table lists hundreds of thousands of distinct CDR3 sequences, less than 30% of them singletons. Sample: CD4+ T cells sorted from PBMCs, taken roughly 5 days after vaccination. The origin of the receptors is a man aged 50 or older who received an inactivated influenza vaccine.

This clonotype was found many times. The J gene is TRBJ2-5, the V gene TRBV15; D ambiguous. CDR3 length: 12 amino acids. In germline, CDR1 is LNHNV, CDR2 YYDKDF (reference sequence). The V end was cut by 0 bases, the J end by 13 bases, with 12 bases between. This CDR3 is CATSRDPELPYF. The CDR3 DNA follows: TGTGCCACCAGCAGAGATCCCGAGCTCCCGTACTTC.

The table lists this clonotype with a few counts. J is TRBJ2-5 and V is TRBV29-1; D perhaps matches TRBD2 (6 bases). CDR1 SQVTM and CDR2 ANQGSEA come from the germline V gene. This CDR3 is built from 13 residues. V dropped 7 bases and J dropped 5 bases, with 17 bases sitting between them. CDR3: CSAQTGAGETQYF. CDR3 nucleotides: TGCAGCGCGCAGACGGGAGCGGGCGAGACCCAGTACTTC.

The chain couples TRBV12-3 or TRBV12-4 to TRBJ2-5, with D maybe TRBD2 (6 bases). Trimming shortened V by 4 bases and J by 5 bases, and 20 bases separated the two germline ends. The CDR3 length is 16 residues. This CDR3 reads CASSWQAGFARETQYF. DNA of the CDR3: TGTGCCAGCAGTTGGCAGGCGGGGTTCGCAAGGGAGACCCAGTACTTC.

This chain links TRBV4-2 with TRBJ2-3; 10 bases align to TRBD2. CDR1 and CDR2 (germline): LGHNA, YNFKEQ. The J segment lost 4 bases and the V segment lost 0 bases, leaving 4 bases of the junction unmatched. The CDR3 totals 16 residues. CDR3 nucleotides: TGTGCCAGCAGCCAAGAGGGAAGCGGGGGGGCAGATACGCAGTATTTT. It is translated as CASSQEGSGGADTQYF.

V is TRBV5-1 and J is TRBJ2-3; 8 bases are shared with TRBD2. V was pared by 8 bases and J by 4 bases, with 9 bases of the junction left unmatched. CDR1 and CDR2 (germline): SGHRS, YFSETQ. The CDR3 has 14 amino acids. This CDR3 is CASGLSGISDTQYF. In nucleotides, the CDR3 is TGCGCCAGTGGACTTAGCGGGATATCAGATACGCAGTATTTT.